This TCR beta chain is drawn from a study of blood T cell repertoires in COVID-19. For the study at large: The United States, Italy and Spain supplied acute and convalescent COVID-19 samples.

This CDR3 has 14 amino acids. Germline CDR1 reads SNHLY; CDR2 reads FYNNEI. V gave up 11 bases and J gave up 0 bases; unmatched junction bases: 10. Repertoires were generated with immunoSEQ multiplex PCR, while TCRdb's copy carries only in-frame clones and drops some. The repertoire holds about 140,000 clones, with roughly 80% as singletons. This clonotype was obtained from a woman aged 50 to 60 with active or convalescent COVID-19. Source material: peripheral blood. The rearrangement links TRBV2 to TRBJ2-7; 7 bases line up with TRBD1. CDR3 nucleotides: TGTGCCGCCTACCGGGACAGAAGCTCCTACGAGCAGTACTTC. Translation: CAAYRDRSSYEQYF. The whole variable domain, remainder taken from reference TRBV2 and TRBJ2-7, is EPEVTQTPSHQVTQMGQEVILRCVPISNHLYFYWYRQILGQKVEFLVSFYNNEISEKSEIFDDQFSVERPDGSNFTLKIRSTKLEDSAMYFCAAYRDRSSYEQYFGPGTRLTVT.